The 16 T cell receptor beta chains below were found in one sample sequenced in a study of OX40 agonist ivuxolimab in advanced cancers. This table comes from immunoSEQ multiplex PCR, and its TCRdb copy is limited to in-frame clones, with some not included. The table records about 74,000 clones, about four fifths of them present only once. Sequenced material: CD4+ or CD8+ T cells sorted from blood, taken in a trial of the OX40 agonist ivuxolimab. The receptor set was obtained from an adult with an advanced solid tumor such as melanoma, head and neck, liver or kidney cancer.

The rearrangement uses TRBV5-1 and TRBJ2-1; D unresolved. The germline gives CDR1 SGHRS, CDR2 YFSETQ. This CDR3 has 16 amino acids. The V end was cut by 2 bases, the J end by 0 bases, with 12 bases between. CDR3 sequence (DNA): TGCGCCAGCAGCTTTACAGCTCCTTACTCCTACAATGAGCAGTTCTTC. Translated, it gives CASSFTAPYSYNEQFF.

This clone was detected only once. V and J are TRBV4-1 and TRBJ2-1; D remains ambiguous. V lost 1 base, J lost 0 bases, and 13 bases lay in between. Germline CDR1 MGHRA, CDR2 YSYEKL. The CDR3 loop spans 17 amino acids. The CDR3 spells CASSQVRWVHSYNEQFF. The CDR3 DNA sequence: TGCGCCAGCAGCCAAGTACGCTGGGTCCACTCCTACAATGAGCAGTTCTTC.

The rearrangement joins TRBV5-1 to TRBJ2-5, with TRBD1 identical over 7 bases. V lost 0 bases to trimming and J lost 7 bases; unmatched junction nucleotides: 9. The CDR3 has 15 amino acids. Germline lookup yields CDR1 SGHRS and CDR2 YFSETQ. DNA for the CDR3: TGCGCCAGCAGCTTGGCCGCAGGACAGGTCTCGACCCAGTACTTC. Amino acid sequence: CASSLAAGQVSTQYF.

On this clone: One end of the junction does not line up with germline, which may come from a read error. The chain uses TRBV4-2 and TRBJ1-6, with 8 bases that match TRBD1. This CDR3 is 18 amino acids long. Germline values: CDR1 LGHNA, CDR2 YNFKEQ. The DNA of the CDR3 is TGTGCCAGCAGCCAAGACCCGACAGGGGTAGATTATAATTCACCCCCCCACTTT. This encodes CASSQDPTGVDYNSPPHF.

The rearrangement uses TRBV6-5 and TRBJ2-7, with D unresolved. CDR3 length: 14 residues. V lost 2 bases and J lost 1, with 9 bases in between. The germline gives CDR1 MNHEY, CDR2 SVGAGI. DNA for the CDR3: TGTGCCAGCAGTTACGGGGTAGGGTCCTACGAGCAGTACTTC. It encodes CASSYGVGSYEQYF.

The genes are TRBV28 and TRBJ1-4; D is unclear. The CDR3 is 11 amino acids. Germline lookup yields CDR1 MDHEN and CDR2 SYDVKM. In nucleotides, the CDR3 is TGTTCAACCGTGAGGGATGAAAAACTGTTTTTT. It translates to CSTVRDEKLFF. Combining the CDR3 with reference TRBV28 and TRBJ1-4 gives the whole variable domain DVKVTQSSRYLVKRTGEKVFLECVQDMDHENMFWYRQDPGLGLRLIYFSYDVKMKEKGDIPEGYSVSREKKERFSLILESASTNQTSMYLCSTVRDEKLFFGSGTQLSVL.

This clone was picked up one time. The gene calls are TRBV2 and TRBJ1-1; D possibly corresponds to TRBD1 (6 bases). V was cut by 6 bases and J by 1 base, with 9 bases left in between. The germline CDR1 and CDR2 sequences are SNHLY and FYNNEI. The CDR3 covers 13 residues. The CDR3 DNA reads TGTGCCAGCAGGATACAGGGGAACACTGAAGCTTTCTTT. Its protein is CASRIQGNTEAFF.

The chain uses TRBV7-9 and TRBJ1-1; D uncertain. The CDR3 covers 13 residues. Germline V gene data show CDR1 as SEHNR and CDR2 as FQNEAQ (reference sequence). Trimming shortened V by 3 bases and J by 5 bases, and 10 bases separated the two germline ends. CDR3 bases: TGTGCCAGCAGCTTTGGCTGGGCTACTGAAGCTTTCTTT. Translated: CASSFGWATEAFF.

CDR3 residues: CASSLGSPGELFF. The CDR3 DNA reads TGTGCCAGCAGCTTGGGGTCCCCCGGGGAGCTGTTTTTT. This rearrangement joins TRBV7-3 to TRBJ2-2; no reliable D call. The length of the CDR3 is 13 residues. In germline, CDR1 is SGHTA, CDR2 FQGTGA. The germline V and J ends were trimmed by 3 bases and 6 bases, with 8 bases remaining between them.

This clone has only a few counts. In DNA, the CDR3 is TGCAGCGTTGTAAGACAATTCTATGGAGGCTACACCTTC. Its protein is CSVVRQFYGGYTF. The chain uses TRBV29-1 and TRBJ1-2; D not certain. V lost 4 bases, J lost 8 bases, and 17 bases lay in between. This CDR3 contains 13 residues. Germline loops: CDR1 SQVTM, CDR2 ANQGSEA.

This rearrangement joins TRBV9 to TRBJ2-1; 10 bases line up with TRBD2. Germline V gene data show CDR1 as SGDLS and CDR2 as YYNGEE. V lost 4 bases to trimming and J lost 4 bases; unmatched junction nucleotides: 11. The CDR3 length is 17 residues. CDR3 amino acids: CASSPALAGDGYNEQFF. CDR3 sequence (DNA): TGTGCCAGCAGCCCCGCGCTAGCGGGAGACGGTTACAATGAGCAGTTCTTC.

This CDR3 is CASSSNAGGVYNEQFF. The CDR3 DNA is TGCGCCAGCAGCTCCAACGCGGGGGGGGTCTACAATGAGCAGTTCTTC. The chain joins TRBV5-1 to TRBJ2-1; TRBD2 matches 9 bases. The CDR3 loop spans 16 amino acids. From germline, CDR1 is SGHRS and CDR2 YFSETQ. Losses at the gene ends were 3 bases for V and 3 bases for J; bases not matched to a gene: 7.

The rearrangement links TRBV7-2 to TRBJ2-1; 11 bases are a match to TRBD2. The CDR3 sequence is 15 residues long. Trimming cost V 5 bases and J 7 bases; bases outside gene matches: 7. Germline CDR1 reads SGHTA; CDR2 reads FQGNSA. CDR3 bases: TGTGCCAGCAGCCCGGGACTAGCGGCTGGGAATGAGCAGTTCTTC. Translated, it gives CASSPGLAAGNEQFF.

The table lists this clone with a count of one. This rearrangement joins TRBV5-1 to TRBJ1-1, with no clear D. The CDR3 extends over 13 amino acids. From germline, CDR1 is SGHRS and CDR2 YFSETQ. Trimming cost V 0 bases and J 5 bases, with 8 bases left between them. CDR3 DNA sequence: TGCGCCAGCAGCTTGGTGTCGTCGACTGAAGCTTTCTTT. Protein sequence: CASSLVSSTEAFF.

This clone was detected only once. The rearrangement links TRBV28 to TRBJ1-5, with unresolved D. Germline V gene sequence: CDR1 MDHEN, CDR2 SYDVKM. The CDR3 has 15 residues. Trimming stripped 6 bases from V and 0 bases from J, with 12 bases between. The DNA for the CDR3 is TGTGCCAGCAGCCCTATTTGGTCTAGCAATCAGCCCCAGCATTTT. This translates into CASSPIWSSNQPQHF.

This clone was detected only a few times. The chain employs TRBV23-1 and TRBJ1-5, with 7 bases identical to TRBD1. TRBV23-1 is labeled an ORF, and its function is uncertain. With V trimmed by 7 bases and J by 4 bases, 1 base remained unmatched. The CDR3 is made up of 12 amino acids. CDR3 in amino acids: CASTTGNQPQHF. CDR3 DNA: TGCGCCAGCACGACAGGGAATCAGCCCCAGCATTTT.